This entry lists 22 T cell receptor beta chains sequenced from one sample in a study of shared clonotypes between healthy human individuals. Clones were sequenced by immunoSEQ multiplex PCR, and TCRdb holds only the in-frame ones, with some missing. Of about 520,000 clones listed, approximately 80% are singletons. What was sequenced was PBMCs. Receptor source: a woman aged 40 to 50 in good health. Some clones in this sample may be carry-over from other donors' samples.

This clone showed up just a few times. At one end, the junction sequence differs from germline, possibly due to a read error. The V and J genes are TRBV6-1 and TRBJ1-5, with a possible D match to TRBD1 (5 bases). CDR1 MNHNS and CDR2 SASEGT come from the germline V gene. This CDR3 is 17 amino acids long. The CDR3 reads CASREAWRGTRGQPQHF. The CDR3 region has the DNA TGTGCCAGCAGGGAAGCCTGGAGGGGCACGAGGGGTCAGCCCCAGCATTTT.

The CDR3 protein is CASSNPREAYNEQFF. The CDR3 DNA reads TGTGCCAGCAGTAATCCGCGGGAGGCATACAATGAGCAGTTCTTC. This chain uses TRBV5-6 with TRBJ2-1; 8 nucleotides match TRBD2. CDR3 length: 15 amino acids. Germline V lookup: CDR1 SGHDT, CDR2 YYEEEE. V lost 5 bases to trimming and J lost 4 bases; unmatched junction nucleotides: 8. The entire variable domain, with the rest obtained from reference TRBV5-6 and TRBJ2-1, is as follows: DAGVTQSPTHLIKTRGQQVTLRCSPKSGHDTVSWYQQALGQGPQFIFQYYEEEERQRGNFPDRFSGHQFPNYSSELNVNALLLGDSALYLCASSNPREAYNEQFFGPGTRLTVL.

This chain joins TRBV27 and TRBJ2-5, with 8 bases fitting TRBD1. V dropped 5 bases and J dropped 1; count of bases not matched to a gene: 6. This CDR3 spans 15 amino acids. Germline CDR1 reads MNHEY; CDR2 reads SMNVEV (reference sequence). The CDR3 region is CASSPHRGVQETQYF. In DNA form, the CDR3 reads TGTGCCAGCAGTCCCCACAGGGGGGTCCAAGAGACCCAGTACTTC.

The V call is TRBV6-1, the J call TRBJ2-1; D could derive from TRBD1 or TRBD2 (5 bases each). The V end lost 2 bases, the J end lost 8 bases, and 16 bases lay between the germline ends. Germline V gene sequence: CDR1 MNHNS, CDR2 SASEGT. CDR3 length: 15 residues. The CDR3 DNA reads as TGTGCCAGCAGTGAACTGTGGCAGGGAGTTTATGAGCAGTTCTTC. Translation: CASSELWQGVYEQFF.

The chain couples TRBV29-1 to TRBJ2-3, with 7 bases fitting TRBD2. CDR1 SQVTM and CDR2 ANQGSEA come from the germline V gene. CDR3 length equals 14 residues. Unmatched junction bases numbered 4, after V lost 1 base and J lost 3 bases. The CDR3 loop is CSVEVASGTDTQYF. The CDR3 coding sequence is TGCAGCGTTGAAGTGGCTAGCGGAACAGATACGCAGTATTTT.

The chain combines TRBV2 with TRBJ1-4, with a possible D match to TRBD1 (5 bases). The germline V gene has CDR1 SNHLY and CDR2 FYNNEI. CDR3 size: 14 residues. Trimming took 3 bases from V and 5 from J, leaving 10 bases between them. The CDR3 sequence is CASSEWGSNEKLFF. CDR3 sequence (DNA): TGTGCCAGCAGTGAGTGGGGGAGCAATGAAAAACTGTTTTTT.

The chain couples TRBV30 to TRBJ2-7; D is possibly TRBD1 (5 bases). Germline V lookup: CDR1 GTSNPN, CDR2 SVGIG (reference sequence). This CDR3 contains 11 residues. V dropped 0 bases and J dropped 12 bases, with 12 bases sitting between them. CDR3 DNA: TGTGCCTGGAGTGTTGGGGCCGGTCGGTACTTC. It codes for CAWSVGAGRYF.

This chain uses TRBV5-8 with TRBJ2-6, with 13 bases fitting TRBD2. The CDR3 sequence is 18 residues long. V was pared by 3 bases and J by 4 bases, with 7 bases of the junction left unmatched. The germline V gene encodes CDR1 SGHTS and CDR2 YDEGEE. CDR3 protein: CASSSGLAGTLGANVLTF. The CDR3 coding sequence is TGTGCCAGCAGCTCGGGACTAGCGGGAACTTTGGGGGCCAACGTCCTGACTTTC.

This sequence joins TRBV27 and TRBJ2-2; possible D gene TRBD2, 6 bases. V was pared by 5 bases and J by 3 bases, with 10 bases between. The CDR3 contains 14 residues. Germline assignment: CDR1 MNHEY and CDR2 SMNVEV (reference sequence). The CDR3 DNA reads as TGTGCCAGCAGTGTGGCGGGGTACACCGGGGAGCTGTTTTTT. Protein: CASSVAGYTGELFF.

The rearrangement links TRBV7-9 to TRBJ2-7; a weak D match, TRBD2 (6 bases). Between the trimmed V and J ends, which lost 5 bases and 1 base, there was a span of 18 bases. CDR1 SEHNR and CDR2 FQNEAQ come from the germline V gene (reference sequence). The CDR3 consists of 16 residues. CDR3 bases: TGTGCCAGCAGCCCGGGGATGCGGGACTCTTCCTACGAGCAGTACTTC. It translates to CASSPGMRDSSYEQYF.

The chain's CDR3 is CASSLKTASGHSTDTQYF. CDR3 sequence (DNA): TGTGCCAGCAGCCTAAAAACGGCTAGCGGGCACTCCACAGATACGCAGTATTTT. The chain joins TRBV7-2 to TRBJ2-3; 8 positions agree with TRBD2. The germline V gene has CDR1 SGHTA and CDR2 FQGNSA. This CDR3 has 18 residues. The V segment lost 5 bases and the J segment 2 bases; nucleotides outside the gene matches: 15. Together with reference TRBV7-2 and TRBJ2-3, the CDR3 gives the full variable domain: GAGVSQSPSNKVTEKGKDVELRCDPISGHTALYWYRQSLGQGLEFLIYFQGNSAPDKSGLPSDRFSAERTGGSVSTLTIQRTQQEDSAVYLCASSLKTASGHSTDTQYFGPGTRLTVL.

This chain links TRBV14 with TRBJ1-5; D call uncertain. Looked up from germline, CDR1 is SGHDN and CDR2 is FVKESK. The germline V and J ends were trimmed by 4 bases and 3 bases, with 13 bases remaining between them. CDR3 length equals 15 residues. DNA of the CDR3: TGTGCCAGCAGCCTTCGTCGAGAGACCAATCAGCCCCAGCATTTT. This gives the protein CASSLRRETNQPQHF.

V is TRBV5-6 and J is TRBJ2-3; 16 bases agree with TRBD2. In germline, CDR1 is SGHDT, CDR2 YYEEEE. J was trimmed by 5 bases and V by 7 bases; bases with no gene match: 13. This CDR3 is 18 amino acids long. CDR3 DNA sequence: TGTGCCAGCGCACAGGGACTAGCGGGAGGGCCCTCAAAAGATACGCAGTATTTT. Its translation is CASAQGLAGGPSKDTQYF. Full variable domain (missing parts from reference TRBV5-6 and TRBJ2-3): DAGVTQSPTHLIKTRGQQVTLRCSPKSGHDTVSWYQQALGQGPQFIFQYYEEEERQRGNFPDRFSGHQFPNYSSELNVNALLLGDSALYLCASAQGLAGGPSKDTQYFGPGTRLTVL.

The chain couples TRBV7-3 to TRBJ2-7; D not certain. The CDR3 length is 13 residues. Germline assignment: CDR1 SGHTA and CDR2 FQGTGA. Trimming left V 0 bases short and J 5 bases short, with 8 bases between. The CDR3, as DNA: TGTGCCAGCAGCTTAACACGTTATCACGAGCAGTACTTC. This encodes CASSLTRYHEQYF. Full variable domain (missing parts from reference TRBV7-3 and TRBJ2-7): GAGVSQTPSNKVTEKGKYVELRCDPISGHTALYWYRQSLGQGPEFLIYFQGTGAADDSGLPNDRFFAVRPEGSVSTLKIQRTERGDSAVYLCASSLTRYHEQYFGPGTRLTVT.

The chain carries TRBV5-1 and TRBJ2-3; TRBD2 matches at 11 bases. CDR1 and CDR2 (germline): SGHRS, YFSETQ. Trimming at V came to 4 bases and at J to 0 bases, leaving 4 bases not matched to a gene. The CDR3 contains 16 residues. The CDR3 sequence: CASSEGLAASTDTQYF. DNA for the CDR3: TGCGCCAGCAGCGAGGGACTAGCGGCTAGCACAGATACGCAGTATTTT.

The chain uses TRBV7-8 and TRBJ1-4, with D hard to call. This CDR3 has 14 residues. Germline V CDR1 and CDR2: SGHVS, FQNEAQ. Trimming pared 5 bases from V and 8 bases from J, leaving 15 bases between. The CDR3: CASSIDSLGEKLFF. The CDR3 DNA reads TGTGCCAGCAGCATCGACTCCCTTGGGGAAAAACTGTTTTTT.

The chain couples TRBV4-1 to TRBJ1-2; no clear D. V shed 1 base and J shed 4 bases, with 13 bases lying between them. The CDR3 length is 15 residues. In germline, CDR1 is MGHRA, CDR2 YSYEKL. The CDR3 DNA sequence: TGCGCCAGCAGCCAAGGGTCCCACCTCCTCTATGGCTACACCTTC. As protein: CASSQGSHLLYGYTF.

V gene TRBV2 combines with J gene TRBJ2-5; D gene unclear. The ends were cut back, 5 bases at V and 2 bases at J, with 6 bases in the middle. Looked up from germline, CDR1 is SNHLY and CDR2 is FYNNEI. CDR3 length equals 12 residues. CDR3 amino acids: CASSSEQETQYF. CDR3 nucleotide sequence: TGTGCCAGCAGTAGCGAACAAGAGACCCAGTACTTC.

For this clone: The CDR3 ends on some other residue instead of the conserved phenylalanine or tryptophan, so this is likely a read error. Because the CDR3's place on the DNA is in doubt, the DNA is left out and the CDR3 is given as listed by TCRdb. V is TRBV6-5 and J is TRBJ1-1; TRBD1, the D gene given by the table, was not confirmed from the DNA. Both ends counted, the CDR3 spans 13 residues. Germline CDR1 is MNHEY and CDR2 is SVGAGI. CDR3 loop: CASSKIGTGRCLM.

The chain couples TRBV5-5 to TRBJ2-3; 12 nucleotides match TRBD2. CDR3 length: 14 residues. Germline V lookup: CDR1 SGHKS, CDR2 YYEKEE (reference sequence). V shed 4 bases and J 5 bases; nucleotides not matched to a gene: 2. This CDR3 is CASSASGRGDTQYF. The DNA of the CDR3 is TGTGCCAGCAGCGCTAGCGGGAGGGGAGATACGCAGTATTTT.

This sequence joins TRBV2 and TRBJ1-2; TRBD1 is a possible D gene (6 bases). The germline V and J ends were trimmed by 5 bases and 4 bases, with 11 bases remaining between them. CDR3 length: 13 amino acids. Germline V gene lookup returns CDR1 SNHLY and CDR2 FYNNEI. CDR3 sequence: CASSQDRAYGYTF. The CDR3 DNA sequence: TGTGCCAGCAGTCAGGACAGAGCCTATGGCTACACCTTC.

This sequence joins TRBV4-2 and TRBJ1-6, with D unresolved. CDR1 and CDR2 (germline): LGHNA, YNFKEQ. CDR3 length: 15 amino acids. V was clipped by 3 bases and J by 3 bases, with 9 bases between them. The CDR3 nucleotides are TGTGCCAGCAGCCAGGGCAGCAGCTATAATTCACCCCTCCACTTT. Its protein product is CASSQGSSYNSPLHF.